The 18 T cell receptor beta chains listed next were all sequenced from one sample in a study of T cells in Graves' hyperthyroidism and ophthalmopathy. Amplification yielded TCR beta CDR3 regions, with RNA transcripts as the source. TCR CDR3 underwent first-round RT-PCR with the HTBI primer set. Via MiXCR, TCRdb re-called the multiplex PCR reads, giving one row per CDR3 protein. The sample has a few hundred thousand distinct CDR3 sequences, more than 45% seen once. What was sequenced was peripheral blood or thyroid tissue (not recorded which). The receptors were sampled from a woman under 30 with Graves' hyperthyroidism.

The table lists this clonotype with many counts. The chain joins TRBV20-1 to TRBJ2-5; D not resolved. Between the trimmed V and J ends, which lost 5 bases and 3 bases, there was a span of 10 bases. The length of the CDR3 is 12 residues. Germline V CDR1 and CDR2: DFQATT, SNEGSKA (reference sequence). CDR3 sequence: CSAGTYEETQYF. The DNA of the CDR3 is TGCAGTGCTGGAACGTATGAAGAGACCCAGTACTTC.

This clonotype was seen ten or more times. The chain links TRBV5-8 to TRBJ1-4, with 10 positions matching TRBD1. V trimming: 0 bases; J trimming: 8 bases; junction bases outside the gene matches: 4. This CDR3 has 15 amino acids. Per germline, CDR1 SGHTS and CDR2 YDEGEE. CDR3 sequence (DNA): TGTGCCAGCAGCTTGGGGGACAGGGGAAAGGAAAAACTGTTTTTT. It translates to CASSLGDRGKEKLFF.

This chain links TRBV29-1 with TRBJ1-2; 8 bases align to TRBD1. The CDR3 is made up of 12 amino acids. The V and J ends lost 6 bases and 10 bases, in that order; junction bases with no gene match: 10. The V gene's germline CDR1 is SQVTM and CDR2 ANQGSEA. The CDR3, as DNA: TGCAGCGTCATACAGGGGGATGTGGCCTACACCTTC. This translates into CSVIQGDVAYTF.

This clonotype was detected ten times or more. This chain uses TRBV2 with TRBJ1-2, with D perhaps TRBD1 (6 bases). The germline V gene encodes CDR1 SNHLY and CDR2 FYNNEI. V was cut by 7 bases and J by 0 bases, with 12 bases left in between. CDR3 size: 14 residues. Written as DNA, the CDR3 is TGTGCCAGCAAGGGGGGGGCTCCTAACTATGGCTACACCTTC. It is translated as CASKGGAPNYGYTF. Complete variable domain (other parts from reference TRBV2 and TRBJ1-2): EPEVTQTPSHQVTQMGQEVILRCVPISNHLYFYWYRQILGQKVEFLVSFYNNEISEKSEIFDDQFSVERPDGSNFTLKIRSTKLEDSAMYFCASKGGAPNYGYTFGSGTRLTVV.

This clonotype was counted a few times. The V and J genes are TRBV12-3 or TRBV12-4 and TRBJ2-7; tentative D call: TRBD1 (6 bases). V lost 7 bases and J 2 bases, leaving 15 bases between the germline ends. The CDR3 covers 14 residues. CDR3 sequence: CASTLGPGAYEQYF. CDR3 coding DNA: TGTGCCAGCACCCTTGGTCCAGGGGCCTACGAGCAGTACTTC.

The rearrangement joins TRBV7-6 to TRBJ2-7; 10 bases fit TRBD2. Germline lookup yields CDR1 SGHVS and CDR2 FNYEAQ. This CDR3 is 11 amino acids long. The CDR3: CASGRPSEQYF. CDR3 nucleotide sequence: TGTGCTAGCGGGAGGCCCTCCGAGCAGTACTTC.

This clonotype was found many times. The chain joins TRBV7-9 to TRBJ2-5; D possibly corresponds to TRBD1 (6 bases). Germline loops: CDR1 SEHNR, CDR2 FQNEAQ (reference sequence). The CDR3 is made up of 16 amino acids. V lost 5 bases, J lost 7 bases, and 23 bases lay in between. The CDR3 sequence: CASSPEAGRGKSTQYF. The CDR3 coding sequence is TGTGCCAGCAGCCCAGAGGCAGGCAGGGGAAAGTCGACCCAGTACTTC.

Comments on this clonotype: One base away lies a much larger clone, so this may be a sequencing read error. The V and J genes are TRBV7-9 and TRBJ1-4; TRBD1 agrees at 9 bases. The CDR3 spans 16 residues. Germline-derived CDR1 and CDR2 are SEHNR and FQNEAQ (reference sequence). CDR3 nucleotide sequence: TGCGCCAGCAGCTGGACAGGGGTTGCAGCTAATGAAAAACTGTTTTTT. Translated, it gives CASSWTGVAANEKLFF.

This clonotype appeared once. The V and J genes are TRBV20-1 and TRBJ2-7, with 12 bases fitting TRBD2. The germline V gene encodes CDR1 DFQATT and CDR2 SNEGSKA (reference sequence). The trim removed 6 bases at V and 6 bases at J, leaving 6 bases unmatched. This CDR3 is built from 13 residues. CDR3 region: CSAKTSGSLEQYF. The CDR3 nucleotides are TGCAGTGCAAAGACTAGCGGGAGTCTCGAGCAGTACTTC.

Comments on this clonotype: This CDR3 is missing its conserved last phenylalanine or tryptophan, likely due to a read error. No DNA is shown, since the ends of the CDR3 on it are uncertain; the CDR3 is the one TCRdb lists. This chain links TRBV5-4 with TRBJ2-2; the table gives TRBD1 as D, unverified against the DNA. The CDR3 is made up of 16 amino acids, end residues included. The germline CDR1 and CDR2 sequences are SGHNT and YYREEE (reference sequence). The CDR3 is CASSSGQGPNTGERMS.

In its sample, this clonotype was seen many times. J is TRBJ1-5 and V is TRBV7-8, with a weak D call TRBD1 (6 bases). The V end lost 1 base, the J end lost 4 bases, and 11 bases lay between the germline ends. Per the germline V gene, CDR1 is SGHVS and CDR2 is FQNEAQ. This CDR3 is 15 amino acids long. In DNA form, the CDR3 reads TGTGCCAGCAGCTTAGACAGGGTCGGGAATCAGCCCCAGCATTTT. Its translation is CASSLDRVGNQPQHF.

This sequence joins TRBV7-9 and TRBJ2-7; 10 bases align to TRBD2. The last part of the DNA fits TRBJ2-1 better; the J call may be wrong. The germline V gene has CDR1 SEHNR and CDR2 FQNEAQ (reference sequence). The CDR3 has 17 amino acids. In DNA, the CDR3 is TGTGCCAGCAGCACCATCCCACTAGCGGGATTGCGCGGTGAGCAGTTCTTC. Amino acid sequence: CASSTIPLAGLRGEQFF.

The J gene is TRBJ1-1, the V gene TRBV19; 7 bases are shared with TRBD1. This CDR3 is 15 amino acids long. The germline V gene has CDR1 LNHDA and CDR2 SQIVND (reference sequence). V shed 3 bases and J 0 bases; nucleotides not matched to a gene: 4. The CDR3 sequence: CASSIWDSMNTEAFF. The CDR3 DNA follows: TGTGCCAGTAGTATTTGGGACAGCATGAACACTGAAGCTTTCTTT.

The gene calls are TRBV7-9 and TRBJ2-3; 9 bases map to TRBD2. The CDR3 totals 15 residues. Per the germline V gene, CDR1 is SEHNR and CDR2 is FQNEAQ (reference sequence). J was trimmed by 2 bases and V by 4 bases; bases with no gene match: 4. In DNA form, the CDR3 reads TGTGCCAGCAGCTCTCTAGCGGGAACCACAGATACGCAGTATTTT. Amino acid sequence: CASSSLAGTTDTQYF.

In its sample, this clonotype was seen many times. The rearrangement joins TRBV7-8 to TRBJ1-5; 10 bases match TRBD1. CDR1 and CDR2 (germline): SGHVS, FQNEAQ. J gave up 2 bases and V 4 bases, and 2 bases lay outside the gene matches. This CDR3 contains 15 residues. CDR3 nucleotide sequence: TGTGCCAGCAGCTCCGGACAGGGGGGCAATCAGCCCCAGCATTTT. Translation: CASSSGQGGNQPQHF.

The V gene is TRBV30, the J gene TRBJ2-2, with TRBD1 matching over 10 bases. J gave up 5 bases and V 3 bases, and 3 bases lay outside the gene matches. CDR1 and CDR2 from the germline V gene are GTSNPN and SVGIG (reference sequence). This CDR3 is built from 14 residues. The CDR3, as DNA: TGTGCCTGGAGCCGACAGGGGGCGACCGGGGAGCTGTTTTTT. Amino acid sequence: CAWSRQGATGELFF. The complete variable domain, with remaining parts taken from reference TRBV30 and TRBJ2-2, reads SQTIHQWPATLVQPVGSPLSLECTVEGTSNPNLYWYRQAAGRGLQLLFYSVGIGQISSEVPQNLSASRPQDRQFILSSKKLLLSDSGFYLCAWSRQGATGELFFGEGSRLTVL.

This clonotype was seen many times. This rearrangement joins TRBV7-9 to TRBJ1-3; no clear D. Trimming shortened V by 7 bases and J by 0 bases, and 16 bases separated the two germline ends. The CDR3 length is 16 residues. The V gene's germline CDR1 is SEHNR and CDR2 FQNEAQ (reference sequence). The CDR3 reads CASIHPDPSSGNTIYF. The CDR3 nucleotides read TGTGCCAGCATCCACCCCGACCCCAGCTCTGGAAACACCATATATTTT. Looking up the rest from reference TRBV7-9 and TRBJ1-3 gives the full variable domain: DTGVSQNPRHKITKRGQNVTFRCDPISEHNRLYWYRQTLGQGPEFLTYFQNEAQLEKSRLLSDRFSAERPKGSFSTLEIQRTEQGDSAMYLCASIHPDPSSGNTIYFGEGSWLTVV.

The table lists this clonotype with many counts. This chain connects TRBV25-1 to TRBJ1-1; the match to TRBD1 covers 7 bases. CDR3 size: 14 residues. The trim removed 2 bases at V and 6 bases at J, leaving 6 bases unmatched. Germline values: CDR1 MGHDK, CDR2 SYGVNS. This chain's CDR3 is CASSEDRDLAEAFF. CDR3 DNA sequence: TGTGCCAGCAGTGAAGACAGGGATCTTGCTGAAGCTTTCTTT.